These 3 T cell receptor beta chains share one sample of origin, sequenced in a study of CD8+ T cells in alopecia areata. Treatment meaning: oral pan-JAK inhibitor, 5-10 mg twice daily. Extracted RNA was reverse transcribed into cDNA, the sequencing template. Profiled with immunoSEQ multiplex PCR; TCRdb holds only in-frame clones, not every one. The sample carries around 190,000 clones, under 70% recorded once. The specimen was CD4+ T cells sorted from blood, collected at week 4, from a patient treated with tofacitinib. The origin of the receptors is a human donor with alopecia areata.

The chain has TRBV29-1 and TRBJ2-7; 15 bases match TRBD2. Germline V gives CDR1 SQVTM, CDR2 ANQGSEA. V shed 6 bases, J shed 6 bases, and the junction held 6 bases outside the gene matches. The CDR3 is 14 residues long. Here the CDR3 reads CSVGTSGGRSEQYF. The CDR3 DNA reads as TGCAGCGTCGGGACTAGCGGGGGGAGATCCGAGCAGTACTTC.

This clone was recorded a few times. The chain links TRBV7-2 to TRBJ2-7; D is perhaps TRBD1 (7 bases). Germline values: CDR1 SGHTA, CDR2 FQGNSA. V lost 1 base and J lost 2, with 12 bases in between. CDR3 length equals 15 residues. CDR3 in amino acids: CASSLVADRTYEQYF. The CDR3 nucleotides read TGTGCCAGCAGCTTAGTAGCGGACAGGACCTACGAGCAGTACTTC.

This chain links TRBV27 with TRBJ2-3; D remains ambiguous. Germline V gene sequence: CDR1 MNHEY, CDR2 SMNVEV (reference sequence). The CDR3 runs to 13 residues. Trimming left V 7 bases short and J 6 bases short, with 14 bases between. This chain's CDR3 is CASTVAGGDTQYF. CDR3 DNA sequence: TGTGCCAGCACCGTCGCAGGTGGCGATACGCAGTATTTT.